Listed here are 19 T cell receptor beta chains from one sample, sequenced in a study of a mutant IDH1 vaccine in newly diagnosed glioma. The time point here: baseline, week 1 (first vaccination visit). Documented treatment: pre-vaccination baseline after standard-of-care therapy. TCRdb's copy holds only in-frame clones and misses some; the assay was immunoSEQ multiplex PCR. The data contain roughly 84,000 clones, roughly four fifths of them seen just once; the ten biggest clones take up 4.5% to 5.5%. The specimen comprised PBMCs, sampled from a glioma patient treated with radiotherapy, temozolomide or both. All receptors come from a man in his forties or fifties with glioma. Some clones in this sample may be carry-over from other donors' samples.

This chain connects TRBV29-1 to TRBJ1-4; tentative D call: TRBD1 (5 bases). The CDR3 is made up of 14 amino acids. V gave up 6 bases and J gave up 0 bases, with 11 bases separating them. Germline CDR1 SQVTM, CDR2 ANQGSEA. CDR3 nucleotide sequence: TGCAGCGTAGTAGACAGTGCAACTAATGAAAAACTGTTTTTT. The encoded protein is CSVVDSATNEKLFF. Using reference TRBV29-1 and TRBJ1-4 for the parts outside the CDR3, the full variable domain is SAVISQKPSRDICQRGTSLTIQCQVDSQVTMMFWYRQQPGQSLTLIATANQGSEATYESGFVIDKFPISRPNLTFSTLTVSNMSPEDSSIYLCSVVDSATNEKLFFGSGTQLSVL.

The CDR3 nucleotides read TGTGCCATCAGGGAACAGGGGAACTATGGCTACACCTTC. It yields the protein CAIREQGNYGYTF. This chain links TRBV10-3 with TRBJ1-2; 7 nucleotides align to TRBD1. The V and J ends lost 6 bases and 2 bases, in that order; junction bases with no gene match: 3. This CDR3 spans 13 amino acids. Germline V gene lookup returns CDR1 ENHRY and CDR2 SYGVKD.

The chain has TRBV9 and TRBJ1-2; D unresolved. Trimming removed 3 bases at V and 7 bases at J, with 10 bases between. The CDR3 extends over 12 amino acids. CDR1 is SGDLS, CDR2 YYNGEE, per germline. In DNA, the CDR3 is TGTGCCAGCAGCGCCAATGGTATTGGCTACACCTTC. It specifies CASSANGIGYTF.

The chain is built from TRBV7-9 and TRBJ1-3; TRBD1 matches at 8 bases. V dropped 5 bases and J dropped 4; count of bases not matched to a gene: 7. The CDR3 covers 15 residues. Per germline, CDR1 SEHNR and CDR2 FQNEAQ (reference sequence). As DNA, the CDR3 is TGTGCCAGCAGCATCCAGGGGGCGCCGGGAAACACCATATATTTT. Protein product: CASSIQGAPGNTIYF.

Many counts were recorded for this clone. The chain joins TRBV18 to TRBJ1-1, with D possibly matching TRBD1 (5 bases). V was trimmed by 5 bases and J by 5 bases, leaving 9 bases between them. This CDR3 is 12 amino acids long. Germline-derived CDR1 and CDR2 are KGHSH and LQKENI. The CDR3 DNA reads TGTGCCAGCTCATCAAGACAGACTGAAGCTTTCTTT. Protein sequence: CASSSRQTEAFF.

The chain joins TRBV18 to TRBJ1-1; D unclear. The CDR3 consists of 14 residues. Trimming shortened V by 2 bases and J by 4 bases, and 11 bases separated the two germline ends. Germline V gives CDR1 KGHSH, CDR2 LQKENI. CDR3 nucleotide sequence: TGTGCCAGCTCACCAGGGTGGGCGGCCACTGAAGCTTTCTTT. Its protein product is CASSPGWAATEAFF. The full variable domain, in which reference TRBV18 and TRBJ1-1 provide the parts outside the CDR3, is NAGVMQNPRHLVRRRGQEARLRCSPMKGHSHVYWYRQLPEEGLKFMVYLQKENIIDESGMPKERFSAEFPKEGPSILRIQQVVRGDSAAYFCASSPGWAATEAFFGQGTRLTVV.

V usage is TRBV5-1 and J usage is TRBJ1-5; 9 nucleotides match TRBD1. The CDR3 spans 15 residues. Trimming at V came to 5 bases and at J to 5 bases, leaving 8 bases not matched to a gene. The V gene's germline CDR1 is SGHRS and CDR2 YFSETQ. The CDR3 nucleotides read TGCGCCAGCAGTCGGACAGGGGAAAGGGATCAGCCCCAGCATTTT. Its translation: CASSRTGERDQPQHF.

The rearrangement links TRBV19 to TRBJ1-5; D is perhaps TRBD1 (5 bases). The CDR3 contains 13 residues. V lost 4 bases, J lost 7 bases, and 11 bases lay in between. Germline V gene data show CDR1 as LNHDA and CDR2 as SQIVND (reference sequence). CDR3 region: CASSTGLVQPQHF. The CDR3 nucleotides read TGTGCCAGTAGTACAGGGCTGGTCCAGCCCCAGCATTTT.

This clone was seen just once. The genes are TRBV9 and TRBJ1-6, with D maybe TRBD1 (5 bases). Germline CDR1 is SGDLS and CDR2 is YYNGEE. The CDR3 totals 17 residues. The germline V and J ends were trimmed by 4 bases and 9 bases, with 23 bases remaining between them. DNA of the CDR3: TGTGCCAGCAGCCCTCAGGGACGGGGGGGAAATATTTCACCCCTCCACTTT. Translating gives CASSPQGRGGNISPLHF.

This chain uses TRBV7-9 with TRBJ1-2, with TRBD1 as a possible D gene (6 bases). Germline values: CDR1 SEHNR, CDR2 FQNEAQ (reference sequence). CDR3 length: 13 residues. V lost 4 bases, J lost 4 bases, and 10 bases lay in between. Here the CDR3 reads CASSSQGTYGYTF. Here the CDR3 DNA reads TGTGCCAGCAGCTCACAGGGTACCTATGGCTACACCTTC.

This clone was seen just once. The V and J genes are TRBV6-5 and TRBJ1-5; D perhaps matches TRBD1 (6 bases). Germline V gene sequence: CDR1 MNHEY, CDR2 SVGAGI. V dropped 7 bases and J dropped 7 bases, with 17 bases sitting between them. The CDR3 consists of 14 residues. In DNA, the CDR3 is TGTGCCAGCACCACAGGGTCCGGAAGCCAGCCCCAGCATTTT. Translated: CASTTGSGSQPQHF.

This clone was seen just once. The rearrangement joins TRBV11-2 to TRBJ2-7, with D maybe TRBD2 (6 bases). There are 14 residues in the CDR3. V lost 1 base to trimming and J lost 6 bases, with 13 bases between them. The V gene's germline CDR1 is SGHAT and CDR2 FQNNGV. CDR3 loop: CASSLGDWRGEQYF. CDR3 sequence (DNA): TGTGCCAGCAGCTTAGGGGACTGGCGGGGCGAGCAGTACTTC.

The chain uses TRBV4-1 and TRBJ1-1; D not resolved. Germline CDR1 and CDR2: MGHRA and YSYEKL. Trimming took 1 base from V and 7 from J, leaving 13 bases between them. The CDR3 totals 14 residues. CDR3 DNA sequence: TGCGCCAGCAGCCAAGTCGACTGGGCCGTTGAAGCTTTCTTT. Amino acids: CASSQVDWAVEAFF.

The V and J genes are TRBV18 and TRBJ2-1; D may be TRBD1 (5 bases). The CDR3 consists of 14 residues. Germline CDR1 and CDR2: KGHSH and LQKENI. V lost 0 bases, J lost 5 bases, and 8 bases lay in between. The CDR3, as DNA: TGTGCCAGCTCACCACCATCAGGGAACAATGAGCAGTTCTTC. Amino acids: CASSPPSGNNEQFF.

The chain uses TRBV5-4 and TRBJ2-7; maybe TRBD1 (6 bases). CDR1 is SGHNT and CDR2 is YYREEE in the germline V gene (reference sequence). This CDR3 has 12 amino acids. V was pared by 4 bases and J by 6 bases, with 11 bases between. CDR3 in amino acids: CASSAQGSEQYF. For the CDR3, the DNA is TGTGCCAGCAGCGCGCAGGGGAGCGAGCAGTACTTC.

This clone was picked up one time. The chain uses TRBV5-1 and TRBJ1-6; unclear D gene. Deletions cut 6 bases from V and 7 bases from J, with 17 bases between. Germline V CDR1 and CDR2: SGHRS, YFSETQ. This CDR3 is 15 amino acids long. The CDR3 DNA follows: TGCGCCAGCAACGTGGACTGGGCTTGGAATTCACCCCTCCACTTT. Translating it yields CASNVDWAWNSPLHF.

In its sample, this clone was seen a few times. This chain connects TRBV5-1 to TRBJ1-4; tentatively, D is TRBD1 (6 bases). The V gene's germline CDR1 is SGHRS and CDR2 YFSETQ. The CDR3 extends over 14 amino acids. The V and J ends lost 5 bases and 8 bases respectively, with 16 bases between them. As DNA, the CDR3 is TGCGCCAGCAGACTAGGACAGAGGGAGGAAAAACTGTTTTTT. This gives the protein CASRLGQREEKLFF.

J is TRBJ1-2 and V is TRBV18; maybe TRBD1 (5 bases). V was shortened by 6 bases and J by 4 bases, with 12 bases between the two germline ends. The germline V gene encodes CDR1 KGHSH and CDR2 LQKENI. This CDR3 is 13 amino acids long. In DNA, the CDR3 is TGTGCCAGCTCGCAGGGACGGTCCTATGGCTACACCTTC. Translating it yields CASSQGRSYGYTF.

The chain uses TRBV11-2 and TRBJ1-2, with 9 bases lining up with TRBD1. The CDR3 runs to 14 residues. J gave up 3 bases and V 3 bases, and 2 bases lay outside the gene matches. Germline V gene lookup returns CDR1 SGHAT and CDR2 FQNNGV. The CDR3, as DNA: TGTGCCAGCAGCTTGGGACAGGGATACTATGGCTACACCTTC. Translation gives CASSLGQGYYGYTF.